The 27 T cell receptor beta chains below all came from one sample that was sequenced in a study of T cells in Graves' hyperthyroidism and ophthalmopathy. The TCR beta CDR3 regions underwent amplification using RNA transcripts as the source. Using the HTBI primer set, a first-round RT-PCR was run on the TCR CDR3. TCRdb processed the multiplex PCR reads anew with MiXCR; each CDR3 protein has one entry. The sample yields over 500,000 distinct CDR3 sequences, about 16% seen once. Sequenced: blood. These receptors originate from a woman younger than 45 with Graves' ophthalmopathy.

This clonotype was seen more than once but under ten times. The chain recombines TRBV20-1 with TRBJ2-1; TRBD2 matches 8 bases. The germline V gene has CDR1 DFQATT and CDR2 SNEGSKA (reference sequence). Unmatched junction bases numbered 14, after V lost 6 bases and J lost 4 bases. CDR3 size: 16 residues. CDR3 loop: CSATTRSAGVYNEQFF. The CDR3 DNA reads as TGCAGTGCCACCACCAGATCAGCGGGAGTTTACAATGAGCAGTTCTTC.

This clonotype was detected only a few times. The gene calls are TRBV20-1 and TRBJ2-3, with D uncertain. Trimming removed 7 bases from V and 6 bases from J, with 14 bases in between. This CDR3 has 12 amino acids. Germline V CDR1 and CDR2: DFQATT, SNEGSKA (reference sequence). The CDR3 reads CSVRSQVDTQYF. The DNA of the CDR3 is TGCAGTGTCAGGTCCCAAGTTGATACGCAGTATTTT.

Details on this clonotype: The CDR3 does not close with the conserved phenylalanine or tryptophan, likely indicating a read error. No DNA is shown, since the ends of the CDR3 on it are uncertain; the CDR3 is the one TCRdb lists. CDR3 residues: CASNAQTGGV. The V call is TRBV2, the J call TRBJ2-4; TRBD1 is the table's D call and was not checked against the DNA. Inclusive of both ends, the CDR3 amounts to 10 amino acids. Germline CDR1 SNHLY, CDR2 FYNNEI.

This clonotype occurred many times. The chain joins TRBV4-1 to TRBJ2-7; D remains ambiguous. CDR3 size: 12 residues. V was trimmed by 1 base and J by 5 bases, leaving 6 bases between them. CDR1 is MGHRA, CDR2 YSYEKL, per germline. This CDR3 reads CASSQAVNEQYF. CDR3 bases: TGCGCCAGCAGCCAAGCGGTTAACGAGCAGTACTTC.

The sample holds many counts of this clonotype. V gene TRBV2 combines with J gene TRBJ1-4, with 9 bases matching TRBD1. V dropped 7 bases and J dropped 8; count of bases not matched to a gene: 8. The CDR3 has 14 residues. CDR1 SNHLY and CDR2 FYNNEI come from the germline V gene. The CDR3 DNA follows: TGTGCCAGCACCTGGGGACAGGGTGGAGAAAAACTGTTTTTT. Its translation is CASTWGQGGEKLFF.

This clonotype came up a few times. The chain combines TRBV27 with TRBJ1-1; no firm D call. Deletions cut 3 bases from V and 8 bases from J, with 19 bases between. CDR3 length equals 15 residues. Germline V CDR1 and CDR2: MNHEY, SMNVEV (reference sequence). CDR3 in amino acids: CASSLGLSPGGEAFF. The CDR3 DNA reads TGTGCCAGCAGTTTGGGCCTCTCGCCCGGCGGGGAAGCTTTCTTT.

This clonotype was seen ten or more times. The chain employs TRBV5-1 and TRBJ2-5; 15 positions match TRBD2. Trimming at V came to 3 bases and at J to 5 bases, leaving 8 bases not matched to a gene. In germline, CDR1 is SGHRS, CDR2 YFSETQ. CDR3 length: 17 residues. In nucleotides, the CDR3 is TGCGCCAGCAGCTCAGGACTAGCGGGAGGGTCGGGGGAGACCCAGTACTTC. This gives the protein CASSSGLAGGSGETQYF.

This clonotype was picked up many times. CDR3 region: CASSWPGELFF. CDR3 coding DNA: TGTGCCAGCAGCTGGCCCGGGGAGCTGTTTTTT. The chain joins TRBV11-2 to TRBJ2-2; D gene unclear. Trimming stripped 4 bases from V and 6 bases from J, with 3 bases between. The CDR3 totals 11 residues. Germline V gene data show CDR1 as SGHAT and CDR2 as FQNNGV.

This chain joins TRBV11-2 and TRBJ2-7; D is undetermined. This CDR3 has 12 residues. Trimming shortened V by 3 bases and J by 5 bases, and 8 bases separated the two germline ends. Germline V gives CDR1 SGHAT, CDR2 FQNNGV. The CDR3 reads CASSFSPHEQYF. CDR3 nucleotide sequence: TGTGCCAGCAGCTTTTCTCCCCACGAGCAGTACTTC.

This clonotype has at least ten counts. This rearrangement joins TRBV5-1 to TRBJ2-5; maybe TRBD1 (5 bases). Germline CDR1 and CDR2: SGHRS and YFSETQ. V lost 4 bases to trimming and J lost 2 bases, with 9 bases between them. The CDR3 is 13 residues long. The CDR3 DNA follows: TGCGCCAGCAGCACCCAGGGACAAGAGACCCAGTACTTC. Translated: CASSTQGQETQYF.

A few counts support this clonotype. The chain has TRBV20-1 and TRBJ2-7, with 8 bases matching TRBD1. V gave up 6 bases and J gave up 0 bases; unmatched junction bases: 7. This CDR3 region has 14 residues. Germline V gene sequence: CDR1 DFQATT, CDR2 SNEGSKA (reference sequence). This CDR3 reads CSALGQGLSYEQYF. DNA of the CDR3: TGCAGTGCCCTAGGACAGGGCCTCTCCTACGAGCAGTACTTC.

In its sample, this clonotype was seen many times. The chain uses TRBV11-2 and TRBJ2-1; D may be TRBD1 (5 bases). The germline V gene encodes CDR1 SGHAT and CDR2 FQNNGV. The CDR3 sequence is 15 residues long. Trimming left V 3 bases short and J 0 bases short, with 9 bases between. CDR3 in amino acids: CASSFRASSYNEQFF. CDR3 nucleotide sequence: TGTGCCAGCAGCTTCAGGGCCTCCTCCTACAATGAGCAGTTCTTC.

This rearrangement joins TRBV9 to TRBJ2-1; D may be TRBD1 or TRBD2 (7 bases each). Germline V gene lookup returns CDR1 SGDLS and CDR2 YYNGEE. This CDR3 spans 17 amino acids. Trimming left V 1 base short and J 5 bases short, with 19 bases between. The CDR3 sequence is CASSVRGGDRPNNEQFF. The CDR3 bases are TGTGCCAGCAGCGTAAGGGGAGGGGACAGACCAAACAATGAGCAGTTCTTC.

The chain has TRBV7-3 and TRBJ2-2; maybe TRBD2 (7 bases). Germline-derived CDR1 and CDR2 are SGHTA and FQGTGA. Trimming shortened V by 1 base and J by 2 bases, and 14 bases separated the two germline ends. This CDR3 is 17 amino acids long. DNA of the CDR3: TGTGCCAGCAGCTTAAAGGGAGGGGGGGCCAACACCGGGGAGCTGTTTTTT. This codes for CASSLKGGGANTGELFF.

This clonotype was seen a handful of times. The rearrangement joins TRBV7-3 to TRBJ2-1; no firm D call. Germline loops: CDR1 SGHTA, CDR2 FQGTGA. Trimming removed 3 bases from V and 9 bases from J, with 12 bases in between. This CDR3 spans 13 amino acids. CDR3 protein: CASSLPSVGEQFF. The CDR3 DNA follows: TGTGCCAGCAGCTTGCCCTCAGTGGGTGAGCAGTTCTTC.

This sequence joins TRBV7-3 and TRBJ2-7; D is undetermined. The CDR3 totals 13 residues. Germline assignment: CDR1 SGHTA and CDR2 FQGTGA. Deletions cut 5 bases from V and 3 bases from J, with 11 bases between. The CDR3 sequence is CASSAWVDYEQYF. The CDR3 nucleotides read TGTGCCAGCAGCGCATGGGTCGACTACGAGCAGTACTTC.

This clonotype was seen ten or more times. CDR3: CSAARTSDPYEQYF. CDR3 coding DNA: TGCAGTGCAGCCAGGACTAGCGACCCCTACGAGCAGTACTTC. The rearrangement uses TRBV20-1 and TRBJ2-7; 9 bases map to TRBD2. Trimming removed 6 bases from V and 2 bases from J; junction bases left unmatched: 8. The germline CDR1 and CDR2 sequences are DFQATT and SNEGSKA (reference sequence). The CDR3 covers 14 residues.

This clonotype has at least ten counts. The chain combines TRBV20-1 with TRBJ2-1, with TRBD2 identical over 7 bases. Germline V gene lookup returns CDR1 DFQATT and CDR2 SNEGSKA (reference sequence). This CDR3 is built from 15 residues. With V trimmed by 1 base and J by 7 bases, 10 bases remained unmatched. The CDR3 bases are TGCAGTGCTAGAGTTGGCGGGAGAGACCCAAATGAGCAGTTCTTC. This sequence encodes CSARVGGRDPNEQFF.

This clonotype has just a few counts. The V and J genes are TRBV29-1 and TRBJ2-5; 8 bases are a match to TRBD1. Per the germline V gene, CDR1 is SQVTM and CDR2 is ANQGSEA. The CDR3 totals 14 residues. The V segment lost 3 bases and the J segment 1 base; nucleotides outside the gene matches: 4. CDR3 sequence (DNA): TGCAGCGTTGATATGGACAGGGCCCAAGAGACCCAGTACTTC. This translates into CSVDMDRAQETQYF. The complete variable domain, with remaining parts taken from reference TRBV29-1 and TRBJ2-5, reads SAVISQKPSRDICQRGTSLTIQCQVDSQVTMMFWYRQQPGQSLTLIATANQGSEATYESGFVIDKFPISRPNLTFSTLTVSNMSPEDSSIYLCSVDMDRAQETQYFGPGTRLLVL.

This clonotype was seen at least ten times. The chain links TRBV30 to TRBJ1-5; TRBD1 agrees at 8 bases. Germline lookup yields CDR1 GTSNPN and CDR2 SVGIG (reference sequence). CDR3 length: 16 residues. With 2 bases clipped from V and 3 bases from J, the junction kept 9 bases outside the gene matches. Here the CDR3 DNA reads TGTGCCTGGAGTCCCAGGGGGCGCGGTAACAATCAGCCCCAGCATTTT. Its protein product is CAWSPRGRGNNQPQHF.

This chain joins TRBV28 and TRBJ2-1, with 8 bases matching TRBD2. The CDR3 runs to 14 residues. Per the germline V gene, CDR1 is MDHEN and CDR2 is SYDVKM. J was trimmed by 9 bases and V by 5 bases; bases with no gene match: 9. The CDR3 DNA is TGTGCCAGCAGTAAGGGACTAGTTCCGGTTGAGCAGTTCTTC. Its protein product is CASSKGLVPVEQFF.

This clonotype came up many times. This chain links TRBV7-3 with TRBJ2-7, with 12 positions matching TRBD2. Germline V gene data show CDR1 as SGHTA and CDR2 as FQGTGA. The J segment lost 3 bases and the V segment lost 2 bases, leaving 8 bases of the junction unmatched. The length of the CDR3 is 17 residues. CDR3 nucleotide sequence: TGTGCCAGCAGCTTAGCCCCGACTAGCGGGAGAAGCTACGAGCAGTACTTC. This translates into CASSLAPTSGRSYEQYF.

This clonotype was found many times. The chain is built from TRBV28 and TRBJ2-7, with 9 bases that match TRBD1. Trimming took 9 bases from V and 3 from J; bases not matched to a gene: 6. The CDR3 runs to 13 residues. Germline assignment: CDR1 MDHEN and CDR2 SYDVKM. The CDR3 reads CASTGTGIYEQYF. The CDR3, as DNA: TGTGCCAGTACCGGGACAGGGATCTACGAGCAGTACTTC. Complete variable domain (other parts from reference TRBV28 and TRBJ2-7): DVKVTQSSRYLVKRTGEKVFLECVQDMDHENMFWYRQDPGLGLRLIYFSYDVKMKEKGDIPEGYSVSREKKERFSLILESASTNQTSMYLCASTGTGIYEQYFGPGTRLTVT.

The chain is built from TRBV28 and TRBJ1-1; D perhaps matches TRBD1 (5 bases). The CDR3 sequence is 14 residues long. Germline V gives CDR1 MDHEN, CDR2 SYDVKM. Trimming shortened V by 6 bases and J by 1 base, and 12 bases separated the two germline ends. CDR3 DNA: TGTGCCAGCAGCCCGCAGGGAGAGAACACTGAAGCTTTCTTT. Translating gives CASSPQGENTEAFF.

The table lists this clonotype with many counts. The chain links TRBV14 to TRBJ2-4, with TRBD1 matching over 7 bases. The CDR3 is 14 residues long. Germline CDR1 and CDR2: SGHDN and FVKESK. J was trimmed by 6 bases and V by 3 bases; bases with no gene match: 5. In nucleotides, the CDR3 is TGTGCCAGCAGCCATGACAGGGATAGAAACATTCAGTACTTC. Translated, it gives CASSHDRDRNIQYF.

The chain joins TRBV25-1 to TRBJ1-6, with D perhaps TRBD1 (5 bases). Germline V gives CDR1 MGHDK, CDR2 SYGVNS. The CDR3 contains 13 residues. With 8 bases removed from V and 8 bases from J, the gap between germline ends came to 13 bases. DNA of the CDR3: TGTGCCAGCCAGGGAGTGGGGGATTCACCCCTCCACTTT. It codes for CASQGVGDSPLHF.

The gene calls are TRBV28 and TRBJ2-3; maybe TRBD2 (6 bases). V was trimmed by 2 bases and J by 4 bases, leaving 10 bases between them. Germline V gene lookup returns CDR1 MDHEN and CDR2 SYDVKM. CDR3 size: 14 residues. The CDR3 sequence is CASSLIGGADTQYF. Written as DNA, the CDR3 is TGTGCCAGCAGTTTAATAGGAGGGGCAGATACGCAGTATTTT.